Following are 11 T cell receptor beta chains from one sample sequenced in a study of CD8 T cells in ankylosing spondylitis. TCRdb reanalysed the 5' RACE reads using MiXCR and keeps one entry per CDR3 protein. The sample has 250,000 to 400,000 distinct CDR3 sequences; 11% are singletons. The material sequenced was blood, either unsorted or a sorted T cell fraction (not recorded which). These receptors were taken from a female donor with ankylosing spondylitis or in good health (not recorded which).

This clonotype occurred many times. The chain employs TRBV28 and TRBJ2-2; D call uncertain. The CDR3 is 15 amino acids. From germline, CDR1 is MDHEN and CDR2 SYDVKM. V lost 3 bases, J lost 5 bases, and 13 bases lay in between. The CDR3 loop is CASSLTATHTGELFF. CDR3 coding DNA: TGTGCCAGCAGTTTGACGGCTACACATACCGGGGAGCTGTTTTTT.

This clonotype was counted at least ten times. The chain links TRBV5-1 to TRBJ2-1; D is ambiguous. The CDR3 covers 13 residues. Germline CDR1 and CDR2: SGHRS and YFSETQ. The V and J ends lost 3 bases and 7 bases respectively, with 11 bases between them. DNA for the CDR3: TGCGCCAGCAGCTCCGACTGGGGAAATGAGCAGTTCTTC. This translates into CASSSDWGNEQFF.

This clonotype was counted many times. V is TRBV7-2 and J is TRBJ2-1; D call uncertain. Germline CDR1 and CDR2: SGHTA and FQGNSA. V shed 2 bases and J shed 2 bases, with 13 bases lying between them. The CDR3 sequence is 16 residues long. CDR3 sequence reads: CASSLHPDPPYNEQFF. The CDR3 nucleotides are TGTGCCAGCAGCTTACATCCAGACCCCCCCTACAATGAGCAGTTCTTC.

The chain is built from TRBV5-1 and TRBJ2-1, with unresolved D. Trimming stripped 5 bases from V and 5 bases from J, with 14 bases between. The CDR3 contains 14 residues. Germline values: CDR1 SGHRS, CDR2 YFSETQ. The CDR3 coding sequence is TGCGCCAGCAGGAACTCAATTGGGGACAATGAGCAGTTCTTC. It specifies CASRNSIGDNEQFF.

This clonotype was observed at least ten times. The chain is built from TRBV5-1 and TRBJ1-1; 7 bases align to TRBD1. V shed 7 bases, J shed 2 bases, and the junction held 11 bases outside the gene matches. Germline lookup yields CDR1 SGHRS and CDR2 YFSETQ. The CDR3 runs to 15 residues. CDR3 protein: CASSGGLRGNTEAFF. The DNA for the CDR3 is TGCGCCAGCTCAGGGGGGCTTCGAGGAAACACTGAAGCTTTCTTT.

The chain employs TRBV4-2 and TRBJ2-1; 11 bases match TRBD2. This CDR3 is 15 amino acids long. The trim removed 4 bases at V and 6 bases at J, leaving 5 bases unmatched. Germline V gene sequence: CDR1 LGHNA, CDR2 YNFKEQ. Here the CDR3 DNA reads TGTGCCAGCAGCCCCCGCGGACTAGCGGGCAATGAGCAGTTCTTC. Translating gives CASSPRGLAGNEQFF.

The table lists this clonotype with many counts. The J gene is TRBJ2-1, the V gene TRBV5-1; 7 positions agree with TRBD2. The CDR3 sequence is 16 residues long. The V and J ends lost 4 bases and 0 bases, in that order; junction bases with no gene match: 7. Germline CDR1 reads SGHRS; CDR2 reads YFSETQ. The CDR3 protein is CASSPGRGNSYNEQFF. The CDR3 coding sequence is TGCGCCAGCAGCCCTGGGCGGGGGAACTCCTACAATGAGCAGTTCTTC.

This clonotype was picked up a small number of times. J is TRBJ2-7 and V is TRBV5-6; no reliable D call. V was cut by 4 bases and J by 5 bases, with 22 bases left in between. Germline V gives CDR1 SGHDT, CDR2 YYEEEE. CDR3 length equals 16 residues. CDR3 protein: CASSRGLAGVEHEQYF. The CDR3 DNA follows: TGTGCCAGCAGCCGTGGCCTTGCTGGAGTAGAGCACGAGCAGTACTTC.

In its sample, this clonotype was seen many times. The CDR3 DNA reads as TGCAGTGCTAGGTCCCCTAGCTCTTACGAGCAGTACTTC. It codes for CSARSPSSYEQYF. This rearrangement joins TRBV20-1 to TRBJ2-7; TRBD2 might be the D (5 bases). Germline V gene sequence: CDR1 DFQATT, CDR2 SNEGSKA (reference sequence). The ends were cut back, 3 bases at V and 4 bases at J, with 13 bases in the middle. The CDR3 loop spans 13 amino acids.

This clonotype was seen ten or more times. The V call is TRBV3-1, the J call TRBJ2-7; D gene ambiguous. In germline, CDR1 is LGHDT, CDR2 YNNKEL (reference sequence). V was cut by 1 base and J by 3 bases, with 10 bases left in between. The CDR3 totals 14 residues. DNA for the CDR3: TGTGCCAGCAGCCAAGGATCATCCCGCTACGAGCAGTACTTC. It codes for CASSQGSSRYEQYF.

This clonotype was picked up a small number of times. The DNA of the CDR3 is TGTGCCAGCAGCGCGGGGGATCTCTACGAGCAGTACTTC. Translating gives CASSAGDLYEQYF. The chain couples TRBV25-1 to TRBJ2-7; the match to TRBD2 covers 7 bases. The CDR3 is 13 amino acids. The V gene's germline CDR1 is MGHDK and CDR2 SYGVNS. V was clipped by 6 bases and J by 3 bases; unmatched bases: 5.